These 18 T cell receptor beta chains were sequenced from one sample in a study of T cell responses to AZD1222 COVID-19 vaccine. The table came from immunoSEQ multiplex PCR; TCRdb's copy has only in-frame clones and leaves some out. The sample has 90,000 or so clones; approximately 91% are singletons. The sample here was peripheral blood, taken on day 0 of AZD1222 vaccination. These receptors were obtained from an adult in good health.

The J gene is TRBJ1-2, the V gene TRBV5-6, with 7 bases that match TRBD1. The CDR3 covers 13 residues. The germline CDR1 and CDR2 sequences are SGHDT and YYEEEE. J gave up 2 bases and V 4 bases, and 2 bases lay outside the gene matches. CDR3 nucleotides: TGTGCCAGCAGCCTGGGACAGAACTATGGCTACACCTTC. Its translation: CASSLGQNYGYTF. Full variable domain (outside the CDR3, taken from reference TRBV5-6 and TRBJ1-2): DAGVTQSPTHLIKTRGQQVTLRCSPKSGHDTVSWYQQALGQGPQFIFQYYEEEERQRGNFPDRFSGHQFPNYSSELNVNALLLGDSALYLCASSLGQNYGYTFGSGTRLTVV.

CDR3 region: CASSTVNEQYF. CDR3 nucleotides: TGTGCCAGCAGCACAGTAAACGAGCAGTACTTC. The rearrangement links TRBV7-9 to TRBJ2-7; D ambiguous. This CDR3 is built from 11 residues. Trimming took off 5 bases at V and 5 bases at J, with 7 bases between the two ends. Germline-derived CDR1 and CDR2 are SEHNR and FQNEAQ (reference sequence).

The gene calls are TRBV7-6 and TRBJ2-2; D not certain. The CDR3 is 16 residues long. Trimming removed 5 bases from V and 4 bases from J, with 17 bases in between. From germline, CDR1 is SGHVS and CDR2 FNYEAQ. This chain's CDR3 is CASSPTGPRVTGELFF. The DNA of the CDR3 is TGTGCCAGCAGCCCTACCGGGCCACGGGTCACCGGGGAGCTGTTTTTT.

This chain joins TRBV7-2 and TRBJ2-5; D may be TRBD1 (5 bases). The CDR3 covers 14 residues. Trimming stripped 1 base from V and 4 bases from J, with 10 bases between. The germline V gene encodes CDR1 SGHTA and CDR2 FQGNSA. The CDR3 sequence: CASSLDWQGETQYF. The DNA of the CDR3 is TGTGCCAGCAGCTTAGATTGGCAGGGAGAGACCCAGTACTTC.

The rearrangement links TRBV29-1 to TRBJ1-2; perhaps TRBD1 as D (5 bases). This CDR3 region has 11 residues. Germline loops: CDR1 SQVTM, CDR2 ANQGSEA. Between the trimmed V and J ends, which lost 4 bases and 8 bases, there was a span of 11 bases. Here the CDR3 DNA reads TGCAGCGTTGTAGGGGAAAGGGGCTACACCTTC. Translated, it gives CSVVGERGYTF.

This clone has more than one count but fewer than ten. The CDR3, as DNA: TGTGCCAGCAGCCCGCGGGGACTAGCGGGGGCCTACAATGAGCAGTTCTTC. It translates to CASSPRGLAGAYNEQFF. This rearrangement joins TRBV7-9 to TRBJ2-1; 14 nucleotides line up with TRBD2. V lost 5 bases to trimming and J lost 2 bases; unmatched junction nucleotides: 5. Per the germline V gene, CDR1 is SEHNR and CDR2 is FQNEAQ (reference sequence). CDR3 length: 17 amino acids.

The V call is TRBV12-3 or TRBV12-4, the J call TRBJ1-1; D is ambiguous. Trimming took 7 bases from V and 7 from J, leaving 13 bases between them. The CDR3 extends over 12 amino acids. The CDR3 nucleotides are TGTGCCAGCATCATTGAGGAGGGTGAAGCTTTCTTT. Its translation: CASIIEEGEAFF.

The CDR3 DNA reads as TGTGCCAGCAGCGGCCAGACAGGGGATGAAAAACTGTTTTTT. Translating it yields CASSGQTGDEKLFF. The V and J genes are TRBV9 and TRBJ1-4; 8 bases are shared with TRBD1. V lost 3 bases and J lost 6; bases outside the gene matches: 4. This CDR3 is 14 amino acids long. Germline CDR1 and CDR2: SGDLS and YYNGEE.

The chain carries TRBV3-1 (or the pseudogene TRBV3-2) and TRBJ2-1; no reliable D call. Trimming stripped 4 bases from V and 3 bases from J, with 10 bases between. The CDR3 has 14 amino acids. Germline loops: CDR1 LGHDT, CDR2 YNNKEL (reference sequence). For the CDR3, the DNA is TGTGCCAGCAGCCCGACCCGATACTACAATGAGCAGTTCTTC. Its translation is CASSPTRYYNEQFF.

This clone has a handful of counts. The V and J genes are TRBV3-1 (or the pseudogene TRBV3-2) and TRBJ1-2, with D unclear. The germline gives CDR1 LGHDT, CDR2 YNNKEL (reference sequence). V lost 2 bases to trimming and J lost 5 bases, with 21 bases between them. This CDR3 spans 17 amino acids. CDR3: CASSQILSTVGGYGYTF. CDR3 in DNA: TGTGCCAGCAGCCAAATCTTGAGCACCGTAGGCGGATATGGCTACACCTTC.

The chain carries TRBV20-1 and TRBJ2-7; TRBD2 might be the D (6 bases). The CDR3 has 12 amino acids. The germline CDR1 and CDR2 sequences are DFQATT and SNEGSKA (reference sequence). Trimming left V 3 bases short and J 6 bases short, with 12 bases between. The CDR3 DNA is TGCAGTGCTAGTCCCGGGAGAAGCGAGCAGTACTTC. It yields the protein CSASPGRSEQYF.

The chain couples TRBV6-2 or TRBV6-3 to TRBJ2-5; D is perhaps TRBD2 (6 bases). The CDR3 runs to 16 residues. V was trimmed by 6 bases and J by 5 bases, leaving 22 bases between them. The germline gives CDR1 MNHEY, CDR2 SVGEGT. The CDR3 region has the DNA TGTGCCAGCAGCCCCTCGGGGGACCCGCACGGTGAGACCCAGTACTTC. This translates into CASSPSGDPHGETQYF.

The chain couples TRBV11-2 to TRBJ2-2; D is unresolved. V was trimmed by 1 base and J by 1 base, leaving 4 bases between them. CDR1 and CDR2 (germline): SGHAT, FQNNGV. CDR3 length: 14 amino acids. CDR3 DNA: TGTGCCAGCAGCTTAGTCGGGAACACCGGGGAGCTGTTTTTT. Residues: CASSLVGNTGELFF.

The genes are TRBV5-1 and TRBJ2-7; D is tentatively TRBD1 or TRBD2 (6 bases each). V lost 3 bases and J 1 base, leaving 14 bases between the germline ends. The CDR3 spans 15 residues. Germline loops: CDR1 SGHRS, CDR2 YFSETQ. The CDR3 here is CASSSKGGRSYEQYF. CDR3 nucleotide sequence: TGCGCCAGCAGCTCCAAGGGGGGAAGGTCCTACGAGCAGTACTTC. Drawing the rest from reference TRBV5-1 and TRBJ2-7, the complete variable domain is KAGVTQTPRYLIKTRGQQVTLSCSPISGHRSVSWYQQTPGQGLQFLFEYFSETQRNKGNFPGRFSGRQFSNSRSEMNVSTLELGDSALYLCASSSKGGRSYEQYFGPGTRLTVT.

This sequence joins TRBV7-3 and TRBJ1-1; TRBD1 might be the D (5 bases). The CDR3 is made up of 17 amino acids. Germline V lookup: CDR1 SGHTA, CDR2 FQGTGA. V shed 1 base and J shed 1 base, with 16 bases lying between them. CDR3 in DNA: TGTGCCAGCAGCTTAAGCCCTCCCGGGACGGGGAACACTGAAGCTTTCTTT. This sequence encodes CASSLSPPGTGNTEAFF.

V gene TRBV5-4 combines with J gene TRBJ2-1; tentative D call: TRBD2 (6 bases). V was shortened by 0 bases and J by 7 bases, with 14 bases between the two germline ends. The CDR3 is 15 residues long. Germline V gene sequence: CDR1 SGHNT, CDR2 YYREEE (reference sequence). The CDR3 protein is CASSLGGSGLNEQFF. CDR3 in DNA: TGTGCCAGCAGCTTGGGCGGTAGCGGCTTGAATGAGCAGTTCTTC.

The chain carries TRBV7-9 and TRBJ1-4; possibly TRBD1 for D (5 bases). CDR1 SEHNR and CDR2 FQNEAQ come from the germline V gene (reference sequence). This CDR3 is 16 amino acids long. V lost 2 bases and J lost 4, with 14 bases in between. DNA of the CDR3: TGTGCCAGCAGCTTATATGATGGGGCCTTTAATGAAAAACTGTTTTTT. Amino acids: CASSLYDGAFNEKLFF.

V usage is TRBV11-2 and J usage is TRBJ2-7, with 10 bases that match TRBD2. This CDR3 contains 15 residues. V trimming: 6 bases; J trimming: 2 bases; junction bases outside the gene matches: 7. Germline CDR1 and CDR2: SGHAT and FQNNGV. CDR3 amino acids: CASSLGTSATYEQYF. The CDR3 DNA sequence: TGTGCCAGCAGTCTCGGGACTAGCGCGACCTACGAGCAGTACTTC.